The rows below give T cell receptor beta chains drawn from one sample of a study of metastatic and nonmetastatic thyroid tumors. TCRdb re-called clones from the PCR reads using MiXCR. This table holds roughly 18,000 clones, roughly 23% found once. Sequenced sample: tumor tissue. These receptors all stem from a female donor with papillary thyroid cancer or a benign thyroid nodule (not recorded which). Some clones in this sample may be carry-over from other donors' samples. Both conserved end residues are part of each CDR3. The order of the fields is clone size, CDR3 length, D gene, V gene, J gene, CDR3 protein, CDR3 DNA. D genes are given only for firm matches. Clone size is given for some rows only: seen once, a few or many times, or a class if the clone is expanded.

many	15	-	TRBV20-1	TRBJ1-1	CSARGADSPYGYAFF	TGCAGTGCTAGAGGCGCGGACAGCCCTTATGGGTACGCTTTCTTT
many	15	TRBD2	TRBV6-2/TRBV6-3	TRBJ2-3	CASSILAGSTDTQYF	TGTGCCAGCAGTATCCTAGCGGGGTCCACAGATACGCAGTATTTT
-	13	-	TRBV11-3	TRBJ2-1	CASSFRAYNEQFF	TGTGCCAGCAGCTTCAGAGCCTACAATGAGCAGTTCTTC
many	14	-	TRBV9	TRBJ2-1	CASSLSDTYNEQFF	TGTGCCAGCAGCCTATCGGACACCTACAATGAGCAGTTCTTC
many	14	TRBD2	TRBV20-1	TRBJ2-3	CSAASGALTDTQYF	TGCAGTGCTGCTAGCGGGGCTTTAACAGATACGCAGTATTTT
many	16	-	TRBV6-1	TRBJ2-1	CASRGGLAASYNEQFF	TGTGCCAGCAGGGGGGGTCTTGCGGCCTCCTACAATGAGCAGTTCTTC
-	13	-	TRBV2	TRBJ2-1	CASSPTSYNDQFF	TGTGCCAGCTCCCCGACTAGTTACAATGATCAGTTCTTC
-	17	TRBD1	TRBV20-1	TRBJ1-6	CSAIAQYSGGSNSPLHF	TGCAGTGCTATCGCCCAGTACTCAGGGGGCAGTAATTCACCCCTCCACTTT
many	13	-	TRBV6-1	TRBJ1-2	CASAPGANYGYTF	TGTGCCAGCGCGCCAGGGGCTAACTATGGCTACACCTTC
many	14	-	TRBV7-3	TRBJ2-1	CASSPDEPYNEQFF	TGTGCCAGCAGCCCCGATGAGCCCTACAATGAGCAGTTCTTC
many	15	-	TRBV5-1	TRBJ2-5	CASSLVDSSQETQYF	TGCGCCAGCAGCTTGGTGGACAGTTCCCAAGAGACCCAGTACTTC
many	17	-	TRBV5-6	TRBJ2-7	CASSAVYRVASSYEQYF	TGTGCCAGCAGCGCCGTTTACCGAGTTGCTAGCTCCTACGAGCAGTACTTC
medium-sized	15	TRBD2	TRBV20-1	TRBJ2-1	CSARDWREGSGEQFF	TGCAGTGCTAGAGATTGGCGGGAGGGTTCGGGGGAGCAGTTCTTC
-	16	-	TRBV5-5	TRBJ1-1	CASSFLQGEGNTEAFF	TGTGCCAGCAGCTTCCTCCAGGGCGAGGGGAACACTGAAGCTTTCTTT
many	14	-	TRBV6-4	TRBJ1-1	CASSGPTRNTEAFF	TGTGCCAGCAGTGGCCCCACCAGAAACACTGAAGCTTTCTTT
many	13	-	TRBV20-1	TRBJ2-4	CSASADFEDIQYF	TGCAGTGCCTCGGCGGACTTTGAGGACATTCAGTACTTC
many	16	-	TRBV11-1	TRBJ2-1	CASSPRFRGFYNEQFF	TGTGCCAGCAGCCCCCGCTTTCGAGGCTTCTACAATGAGCAGTTCTTC
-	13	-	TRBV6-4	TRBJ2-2	CASSDGSTGELFF	TGTGCCAGCAGTGACGGGAGCACCGGGGAGCTGTTTTTT
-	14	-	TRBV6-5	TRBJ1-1	CASSYSFRNTEAFF	TGTGCCAGCAGTTACTCCTTCCGGAACACTGAAGCTTTCTTT
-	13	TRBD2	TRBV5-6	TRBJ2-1	CASSLWGGNEQFF	TGTGCCAGCAGCTTGTGGGGGGGCAATGAGCAGTTCTTC
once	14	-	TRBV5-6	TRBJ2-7	CASSRTAGSYEQYF	TGTGCCAGCAGCAGGACAGCGGGCTCCTACGAGCAGTACTTC
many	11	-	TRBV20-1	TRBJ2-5	CSARYAETQYF	TGCAGTGCCAGATATGCAGAGACCCAGTACTTC
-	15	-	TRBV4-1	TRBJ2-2	CASSRDRTNTGELFF	TGCGCCAGCAGTCGAGACAGGACCAACACCGGGGAGCTGTTTTTT
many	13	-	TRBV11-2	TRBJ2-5	CASSLAVTGAQYF	TGTGCCAGCAGCTTAGCTGTCACCGGGGCCCAGTACTTC
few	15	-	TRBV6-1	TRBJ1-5	CASSPGTVSNQPQHF	TGTGCCAGCAGCCCGGGGACGGTTTCCAATCAGCCCCAGCATTTT